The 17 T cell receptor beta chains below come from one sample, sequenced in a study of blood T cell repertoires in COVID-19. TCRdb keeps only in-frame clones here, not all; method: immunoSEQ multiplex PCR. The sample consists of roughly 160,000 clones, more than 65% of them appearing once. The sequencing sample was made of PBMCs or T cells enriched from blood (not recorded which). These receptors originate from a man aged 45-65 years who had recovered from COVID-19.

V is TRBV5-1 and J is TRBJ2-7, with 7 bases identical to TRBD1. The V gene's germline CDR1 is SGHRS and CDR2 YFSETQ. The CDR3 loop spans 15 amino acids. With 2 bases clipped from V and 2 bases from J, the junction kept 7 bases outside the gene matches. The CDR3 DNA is TGCGCCAGCAGCTTCTTGACAGGGACGCCCTACGAGCAGTACTTC. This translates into CASSFLTGTPYEQYF.

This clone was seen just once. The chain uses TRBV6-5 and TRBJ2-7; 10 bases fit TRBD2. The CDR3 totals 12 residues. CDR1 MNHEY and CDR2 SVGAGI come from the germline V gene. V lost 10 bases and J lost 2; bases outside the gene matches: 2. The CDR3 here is CAILAGTYEQYF. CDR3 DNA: TGTGCCATACTAGCGGGGACCTACGAGCAGTACTTC.

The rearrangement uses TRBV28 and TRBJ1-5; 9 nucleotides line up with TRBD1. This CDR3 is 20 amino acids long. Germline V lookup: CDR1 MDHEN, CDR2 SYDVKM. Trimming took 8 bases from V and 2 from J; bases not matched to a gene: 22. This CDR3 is CASLPSPGKQGAWGNQPQHF. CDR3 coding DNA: TGTGCCAGCCTTCCCTCTCCGGGAAAACAGGGGGCTTGGGGCAATCAGCCCCAGCATTTT.

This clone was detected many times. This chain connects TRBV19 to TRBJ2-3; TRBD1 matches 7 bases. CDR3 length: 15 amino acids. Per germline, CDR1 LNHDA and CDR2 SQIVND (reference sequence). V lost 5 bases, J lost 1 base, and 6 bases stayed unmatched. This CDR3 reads CASSVTGEGTDTQYF. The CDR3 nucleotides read TGTGCCAGTAGTGTCACAGGGGAAGGCACAGATACGCAGTATTTT.

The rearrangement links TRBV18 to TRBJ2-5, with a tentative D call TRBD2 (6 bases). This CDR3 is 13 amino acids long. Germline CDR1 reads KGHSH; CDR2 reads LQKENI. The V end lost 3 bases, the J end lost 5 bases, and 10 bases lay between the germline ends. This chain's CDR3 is CASSPRGGETQYF. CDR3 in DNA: TGTGCCAGCTCACCTAGAGGAGGGGAGACCCAGTACTTC. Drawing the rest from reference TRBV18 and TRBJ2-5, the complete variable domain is NAGVMQNPRHLVRRRGQEARLRCSPMKGHSHVYWYRQLPEEGLKFMVYLQKENIIDESGMPKERFSAEFPKEGPSILRIQQVVRGDSAAYFCASSPRGGETQYFGPGTRLLVL.

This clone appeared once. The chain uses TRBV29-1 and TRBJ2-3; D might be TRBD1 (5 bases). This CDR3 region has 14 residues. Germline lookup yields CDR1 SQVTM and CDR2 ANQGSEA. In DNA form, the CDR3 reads TGCAGTACTCAGGGCGGCCCGGCGAGGGATACGCAGTATTTT. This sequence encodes CSTQGGPARDTQYF.

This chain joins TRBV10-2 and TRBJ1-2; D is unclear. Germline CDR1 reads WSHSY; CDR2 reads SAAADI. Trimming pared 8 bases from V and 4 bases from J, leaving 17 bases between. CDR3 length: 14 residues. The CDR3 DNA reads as TGCGCCAGCGGCCCGACCGACTCTGGCTATGGCTACACCTTC. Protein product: CASGPTDSGYGYTF.

The DNA of the CDR3 is TGCAGTGCTAGAGGCCAGCGGATTAAGTACTTC. Encoded protein: CSARGQRIKYF. The chain links TRBV20-1 to TRBJ2-5, with D possibly being TRBD2 (5 bases). Germline CDR1 DFQATT, CDR2 SNEGSKA (reference sequence). Trimming left V 1 base short and J 12 bases short, with 12 bases between. This CDR3 region has 11 residues.

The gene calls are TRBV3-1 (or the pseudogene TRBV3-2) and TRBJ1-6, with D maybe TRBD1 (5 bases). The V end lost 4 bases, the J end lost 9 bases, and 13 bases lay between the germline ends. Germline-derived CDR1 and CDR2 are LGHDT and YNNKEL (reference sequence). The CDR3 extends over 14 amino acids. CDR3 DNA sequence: TGTGCCAGCAGCCGGGGGGGGGAGGGTTCACCCCTCCACTTT. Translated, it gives CASSRGGEGSPLHF.

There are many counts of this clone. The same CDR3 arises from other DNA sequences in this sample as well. Here the CDR3 DNA reads TGTGCCAGCAGTGACGGAACGGGACAGGGGATCGCTCATGGCTACACCTTC. Translation: CASSDGTGQGIAHGYTF. This chain connects TRBV27 to TRBJ1-2; 10 bases map to TRBD1. The CDR3 has 17 residues. Germline V lookup: CDR1 MNHEY, CDR2 SMNVEV (reference sequence). Germline trimming cut 5 bases from V and 6 bases from J; bases unmatched to any gene: 15.

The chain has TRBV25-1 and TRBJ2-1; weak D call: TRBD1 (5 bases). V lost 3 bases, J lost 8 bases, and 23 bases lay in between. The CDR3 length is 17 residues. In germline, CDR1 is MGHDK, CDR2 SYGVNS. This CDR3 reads CASSDQTVRHQADEQFF. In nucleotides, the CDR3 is TGTGCCAGCAGTGACCAGACAGTCCGTCACCAGGCGGATGAGCAGTTCTTC.

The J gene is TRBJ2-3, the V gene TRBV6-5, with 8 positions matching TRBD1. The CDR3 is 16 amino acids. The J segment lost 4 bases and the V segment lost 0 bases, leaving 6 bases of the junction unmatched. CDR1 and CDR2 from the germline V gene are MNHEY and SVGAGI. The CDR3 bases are TGTGCCAGCAGTTACTCTGGGACAGGTCTTCCAGATACGCAGTATTTT. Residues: CASSYSGTGLPDTQYF.

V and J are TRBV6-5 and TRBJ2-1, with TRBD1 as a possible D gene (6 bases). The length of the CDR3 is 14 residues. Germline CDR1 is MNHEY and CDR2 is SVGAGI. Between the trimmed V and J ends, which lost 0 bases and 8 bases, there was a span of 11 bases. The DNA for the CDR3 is TGTGCCAGCAGTTACTCGATGTCAGGGGATGAGCAGTTCTTC. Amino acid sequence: CASSYSMSGDEQFF.

In DNA form, the CDR3 reads TGTGCCAGCAGCCCGGACAGGGACCATTCACCCCTCCACTTT. Its protein product is CASSPDRDHSPLHF. This chain links TRBV6-5 with TRBJ1-6, with TRBD1 matching over 8 bases. J gave up 8 bases and V 6 bases, and 6 bases lay outside the gene matches. CDR3 size: 14 residues. From germline, CDR1 is MNHEY and CDR2 SVGAGI.

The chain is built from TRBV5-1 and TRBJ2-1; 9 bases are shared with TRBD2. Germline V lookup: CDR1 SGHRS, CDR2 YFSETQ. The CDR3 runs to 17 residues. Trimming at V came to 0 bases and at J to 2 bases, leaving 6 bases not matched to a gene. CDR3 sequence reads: CASSLDGREGPYNEQFF. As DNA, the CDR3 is TGCGCCAGCAGCTTGGACGGGCGGGAGGGCCCCTACAATGAGCAGTTCTTC.

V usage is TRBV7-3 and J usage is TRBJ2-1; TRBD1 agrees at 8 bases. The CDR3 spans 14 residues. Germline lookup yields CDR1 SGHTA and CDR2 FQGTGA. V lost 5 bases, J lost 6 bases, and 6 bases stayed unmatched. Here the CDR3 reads CASSLSTGVNEQFF. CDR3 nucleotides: TGTGCCAGCAGCCTCTCGACAGGGGTCAATGAGCAGTTCTTC.

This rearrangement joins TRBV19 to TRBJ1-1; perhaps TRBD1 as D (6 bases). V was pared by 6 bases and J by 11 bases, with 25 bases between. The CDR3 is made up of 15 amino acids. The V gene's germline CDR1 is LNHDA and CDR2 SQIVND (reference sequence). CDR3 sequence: CASSPPGTTKVRAFF. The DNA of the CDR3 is TGTGCCAGTAGCCCTCCCGGGACAACTAAGGTGAGGGCTTTCTTT.